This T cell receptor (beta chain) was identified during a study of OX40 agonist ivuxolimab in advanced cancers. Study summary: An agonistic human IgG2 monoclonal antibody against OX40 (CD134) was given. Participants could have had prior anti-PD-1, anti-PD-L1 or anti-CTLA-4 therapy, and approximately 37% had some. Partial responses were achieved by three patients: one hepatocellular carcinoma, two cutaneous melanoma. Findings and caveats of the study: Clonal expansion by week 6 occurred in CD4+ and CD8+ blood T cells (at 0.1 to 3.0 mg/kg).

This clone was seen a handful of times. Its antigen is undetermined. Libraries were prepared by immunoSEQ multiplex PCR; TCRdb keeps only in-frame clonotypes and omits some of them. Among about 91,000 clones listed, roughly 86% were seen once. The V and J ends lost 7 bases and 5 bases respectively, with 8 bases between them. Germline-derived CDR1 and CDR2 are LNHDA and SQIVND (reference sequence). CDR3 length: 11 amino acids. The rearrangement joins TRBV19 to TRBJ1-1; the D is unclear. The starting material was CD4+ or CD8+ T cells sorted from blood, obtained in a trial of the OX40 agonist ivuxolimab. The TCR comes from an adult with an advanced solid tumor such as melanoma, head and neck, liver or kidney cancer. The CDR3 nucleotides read TGTGCCAGTATGGAGATGACTGAAGCTTTCTTT. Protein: CASMEMTEAFF.